A single sample is the source of the 15 T cell receptor beta chains below, sequenced in a study. TCRdb independently ran MiXCR on the RT-PCR reads; one entry per CDR3 protein. This table has about 680,000 distinct CDR3 sequences, 12% to 15% appearing once. Material: memory CD4+ T cells from blood. Every receptor here comes from a female donor in good health, serving as a healthy control.

The genes are TRBV6-1 and TRBJ2-7; 7 bases align to TRBD2. The germline V gene has CDR1 MNHNS and CDR2 SASEGT. The CDR3 has 13 residues. Trimming took 4 bases from V and 3 from J; bases not matched to a gene: 3. The CDR3 DNA reads TGTGCCAGCAGTGGCCGGGGGGTCTACGAGCAGTACTTC. It encodes CASSGRGVYEQYF.

This clonotype has ten or more counts. The gene calls are TRBV5-1 and TRBJ1-1, with 7 bases that match TRBD1. J gave up 0 bases and V 4 bases, and 3 bases lay outside the gene matches. CDR3 length equals 14 residues. The germline V gene encodes CDR1 SGHRS and CDR2 YFSETQ. The CDR3 sequence: CASSRDRVNTEAFF. The CDR3 nucleotides read TGCGCCAGCAGCCGGGACAGAGTGAACACTGAAGCTTTCTTT.

This chain joins TRBV15 and TRBJ2-2, with 7 bases lining up with TRBD1. The CDR3 sequence is 16 residues long. The V gene end was trimmed by 3 bases and the J gene end by 1 base; junction bases not matched to a gene: 5. Germline CDR1 is LNHNV and CDR2 is YYDKDF (reference sequence). CDR3 amino acids: CATSSYRGVNTGELFF. As DNA, the CDR3 is TGTGCCACCAGCAGCTACAGGGGAGTGAACACCGGGGAGCTGTTTTTT.

This clonotype was counted at least ten times. The rearrangement links TRBV24-1 to TRBJ2-4; TRBD1 agrees at 8 bases. CDR1 is KGHDR and CDR2 is SFDVKD in the germline V gene. The trim removed 2 bases at V and 1 base at J, leaving 12 bases unmatched. The CDR3 has 19 residues. The chain's CDR3 is CATSDSSDRGGIAKNIQYF. The CDR3 coding sequence is TGTGCCACCAGTGATTCCTCTGACAGGGGCGGAATCGCCAAAAACATTCAGTACTTC.

There are a few counts of this clonotype. The chain carries TRBV6-5 and TRBJ1-1; no definite D call. V was cut by 5 bases and J by 4 bases, with 17 bases left in between. CDR1 and CDR2 (germline): MNHEY, SVGAGI. CDR3 length equals 15 residues. DNA for the CDR3: TGTGCCAGCAGTGGTTTCCAGGTTTCGAGCACTGAAGCTTTCTTT. It specifies CASSGFQVSSTEAFF.

Only a few counts were recorded for this clonotype. The chain uses TRBV28 and TRBJ2-6, with 9 bases fitting TRBD1. V gave up 5 bases and J gave up 0 bases; unmatched junction bases: 14. Germline assignment: CDR1 MDHEN and CDR2 SYDVKM. The CDR3 extends over 20 amino acids. The CDR3 reads CASSLRDRESLRSGANVLTF. Here the CDR3 DNA reads TGTGCCAGCAGTCTCCGGGACAGGGAATCCCTCCGCTCTGGGGCCAACGTCCTGACTTTC.

This clonotype has ten or more counts. V and J are TRBV15 and TRBJ2-7; D is perhaps TRBD1 (6 bases). Germline V gene sequence: CDR1 LNHNV, CDR2 YYDKDF (reference sequence). Trimming pared 0 bases from V and 7 bases from J, leaving 19 bases between. CDR3 length: 16 amino acids. The chain's CDR3 is CATSRDQARGWEEQYF. The DNA for the CDR3 is TGTGCCACCAGCAGAGATCAGGCCAGGGGATGGGAAGAGCAGTACTTC.

Ten or more counts support this clonotype. The rearrangement joins TRBV27 to TRBJ2-4; D unresolved. Trimming cost V 7 bases and J 0 bases, with 16 bases left between them. The CDR3 contains 16 residues. CDR1 and CDR2 from the germline V gene are MNHEY and SMNVEV (reference sequence). The CDR3 loop reads CASTDRGDPAKNIQYF. In DNA, the CDR3 is TGTGCCAGCACCGATCGAGGCGACCCAGCCAAAAACATTCAGTACTTC.

This clonotype was counted many times. V usage is TRBV5-1 and J usage is TRBJ2-2; no definite D call. Germline V gene data show CDR1 as SGHRS and CDR2 as YFSETQ. The CDR3 contains 15 residues. Trimming took off 7 bases at V and 1 base at J, with 14 bases between the two ends. This chain's CDR3 is CASCPTPENTGELFF. CDR3 in DNA: TGCGCCAGCTGTCCGACGCCCGAGAACACCGGGGAGCTGTTTTTT.

The chain has TRBV7-9 and TRBJ2-5; D is unresolved. Looked up from germline, CDR1 is SEHNR and CDR2 is FQNEAQ (reference sequence). Trimming shortened V by 0 bases and J by 1 base, and 9 bases separated the two germline ends. The CDR3 is 15 residues long. The CDR3 here is CASSLAGIRQETQYF. DNA of the CDR3: TGTGCCAGCAGCTTAGCAGGGATCCGCCAAGAGACCCAGTACTTC.

The V gene is TRBV7-9, the J gene TRBJ1-5; 12 nucleotides match TRBD1. Germline lookup yields CDR1 SEHNR and CDR2 FQNEAQ (reference sequence). The V segment lost 5 bases and the J segment 1 base; nucleotides outside the gene matches: 6. This CDR3 has 17 amino acids. CDR3 DNA sequence: TGTGCCAGCAGCGCCGGGACAGGGGGCTCAAGCAATCAGCCCCAGCATTTT. As protein: CASSAGTGGSSNQPQHF.

The rearrangement uses TRBV10-3 and TRBJ1-4; D is unclear. The germline gives CDR1 ENHRY, CDR2 SYGVKD. Trimming left V 2 bases short and J 1 base short, with 8 bases between. There are 15 residues in the CDR3. CDR3 nucleotide sequence: TGTGCCATCAGTGAGAACTTGAGAACTAATGAAAAACTGTTTTTT. Its protein is CAISENLRTNEKLFF.

The CDR3 loop reads CATQRHNSYKAFF. CDR3 sequence (DNA): TGTGCCACTCAACGACACAATAGTTACAAAGCTTTCTTT. This chain links TRBV6-5 with TRBJ1-1; the D is unclear. The V and J ends lost 10 bases and 9 bases respectively, with 21 bases between them. The CDR3 has 13 residues. Germline CDR1 MNHEY, CDR2 SVGAGI.

The V and J genes are TRBV7-2 and TRBJ2-1; the D gene could be TRBD1 or TRBD2 (5 bases each). The germline V gene has CDR1 SGHTA and CDR2 FQGNSA. The CDR3 consists of 15 residues. With 8 bases removed from V and 0 bases from J, the gap between germline ends came to 14 bases. In DNA, the CDR3 is TGTGCCAGCGGCGTATGGGGGTCCTCCTACAATGAGCAGTTCTTC. This translates into CASGVWGSSYNEQFF.

This clonotype was counted a few times. This sequence joins TRBV15 and TRBJ2-5; D call uncertain. The CDR3 spans 13 residues. Between the trimmed V and J ends, which lost 0 bases and 5 bases, there was a span of 7 bases. Germline V gene sequence: CDR1 LNHNV, CDR2 YYDKDF (reference sequence). CDR3 amino acids: CATSRDVPETQYF. CDR3 nucleotides: TGTGCCACCAGCAGAGATGTCCCGGAGACCCAGTACTTC.